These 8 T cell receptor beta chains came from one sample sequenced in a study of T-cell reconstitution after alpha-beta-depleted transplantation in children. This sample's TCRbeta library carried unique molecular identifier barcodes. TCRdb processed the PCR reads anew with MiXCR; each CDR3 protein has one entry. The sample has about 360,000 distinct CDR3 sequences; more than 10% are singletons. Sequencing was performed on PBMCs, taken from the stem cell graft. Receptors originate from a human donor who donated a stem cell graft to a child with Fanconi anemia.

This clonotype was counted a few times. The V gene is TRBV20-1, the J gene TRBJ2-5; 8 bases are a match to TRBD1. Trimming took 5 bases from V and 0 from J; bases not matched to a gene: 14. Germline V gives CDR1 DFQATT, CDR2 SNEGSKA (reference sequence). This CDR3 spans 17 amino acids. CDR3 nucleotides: TGCAGTGCTGAGATAGGTCAGGGGGCGATGTACCAAGAGACCCAGTACTTC. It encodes CSAEIGQGAMYQETQYF.

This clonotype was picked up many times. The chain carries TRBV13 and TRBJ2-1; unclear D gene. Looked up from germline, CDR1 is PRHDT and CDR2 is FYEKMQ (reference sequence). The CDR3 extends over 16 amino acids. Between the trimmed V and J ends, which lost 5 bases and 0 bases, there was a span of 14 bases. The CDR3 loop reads CASSAPSLGSYNEQFF. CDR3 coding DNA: TGTGCCAGCAGCGCCCCCAGCCTGGGCTCCTACAATGAGCAGTTCTTC.

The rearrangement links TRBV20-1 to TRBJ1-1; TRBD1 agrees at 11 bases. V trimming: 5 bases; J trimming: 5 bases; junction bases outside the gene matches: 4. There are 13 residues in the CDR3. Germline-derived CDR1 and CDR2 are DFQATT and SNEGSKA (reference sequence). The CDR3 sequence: CSASGTGGTEAFF. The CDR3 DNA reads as TGCAGTGCTTCCGGGACAGGGGGGACTGAAGCTTTCTTT.

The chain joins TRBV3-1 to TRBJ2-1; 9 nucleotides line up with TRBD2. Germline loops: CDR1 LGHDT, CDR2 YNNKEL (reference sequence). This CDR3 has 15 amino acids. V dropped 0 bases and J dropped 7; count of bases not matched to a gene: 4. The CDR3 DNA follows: TGTGCCAGCAGCCAAGATACTAGCGGGTTAAATGAGCAGTTCTTC. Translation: CASSQDTSGLNEQFF.

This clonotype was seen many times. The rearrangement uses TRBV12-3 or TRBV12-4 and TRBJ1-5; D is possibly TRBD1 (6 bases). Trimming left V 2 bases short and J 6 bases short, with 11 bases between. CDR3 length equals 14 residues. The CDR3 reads CASSLSGAGQPQHF. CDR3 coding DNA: TGTGCCAGCAGTTTATCGGGGGCAGGTCAGCCCCAGCATTTT.

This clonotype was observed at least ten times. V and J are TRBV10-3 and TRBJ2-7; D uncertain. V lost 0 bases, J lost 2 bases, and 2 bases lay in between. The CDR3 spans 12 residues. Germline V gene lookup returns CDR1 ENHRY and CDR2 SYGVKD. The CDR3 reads CAISESTYEQYF. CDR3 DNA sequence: TGTGCCATCAGTGAGTCCACCTACGAGCAGTACTTC.

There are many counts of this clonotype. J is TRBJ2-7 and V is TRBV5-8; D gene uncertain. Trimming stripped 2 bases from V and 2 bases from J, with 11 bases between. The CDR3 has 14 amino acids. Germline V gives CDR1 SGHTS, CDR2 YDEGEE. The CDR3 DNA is TGTGCCAGCAGCTTAGTCGGCCCAACCTACGAGCAGTACGTC. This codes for CASSLVGPTYEQYV.

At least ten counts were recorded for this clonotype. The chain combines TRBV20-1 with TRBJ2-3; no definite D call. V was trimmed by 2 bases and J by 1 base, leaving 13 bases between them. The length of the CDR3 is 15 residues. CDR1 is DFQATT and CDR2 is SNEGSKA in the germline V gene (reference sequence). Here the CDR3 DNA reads TGCAGTGCTAGAATGTCCCACGGGCGCACAGATACGCAGTATTTT. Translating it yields CSARMSHGRTDTQYF.